The clone carrying this T cell receptor (beta chain) has ten or more counts. These data are taken from a study of neurological immune-mediated disorders. MiXCR, run by TCRdb on the 5' RACE reads, gives a single entry per CDR3 protein. Of approximately 28,000 distinct CDR3 sequences in the sample, more than 10% were seen once. Specified time point: technical triplicate 2. This CDR3 is 15 amino acids long. Unmatched junction bases numbered 8, after V lost 4 bases and J lost 7 bases. Germline lookup yields CDR1 SGHRS and CDR2 YFSETQ. The chain carries TRBV5-1 and TRBJ1-1; 12 bases fit TRBD1. This sequence was found in a female donor with HTLV-1-associated myelopathy (HAM/TSP). The sequencing input was CD4+ T cells from blood. The CDR3 loop is CASSLGQGANNEAFF. The CDR3, as DNA: TGCGCCAGCAGCCTGGGACAGGGGGCTAATAATGAAGCTTTCTTT.